This T cell receptor beta chain comes out of a study of cytomegalovirus exposure and HLA in healthy donors. CDR1 and CDR2 (germline): SGDLS, YYNGEE. The CDR3 runs 11 residues. V was clipped by 6 bases and J by 7 bases, with 7 bases between them. 60 Vbeta and 13 Jbeta primers were used in PCR. Authors' data handling: A later analysis tallied about 80 million unique TCR beta chains, about 12 million of them shared. The assay was immunoSEQ multiplex PCR, and TCRdb's table has in-frame clones only and misses some. Clone size and V and J calls were adopted from that table, with D and trimming inferred from the DNA. Listed are about 72,000 clones; around 2.5% falls within the top ten. Study results and caveats: Roughly even sequencing depth across donors was the assumption behind the presence/absence analyses. In a later analysis, 16,951 TCR beta sequences were associated with HLA alleles at 0.05 false discovery rate.

Concerning this clone: What it recognizes is unknown.

Healthy bone marrow donors made up the donors. The sample comprised PBMCs. The TCR comes from a man aged 40-49 years in good health and CMV-seronegative. The V call is TRBV9, the J call TRBJ2-2; the D gene is possibly TRBD2 (5 bases). This CDR3 reads CASTRGGELFF. The CDR3 DNA sequence: TGTGCCAGCACCCGGGGCGGGGAGCTGTTTTTT.